The TCR beta chain under discussion was sequenced for a study of prognosis after radiotherapy for stage I lung cancer. Overall study: Enrolled patients had stage I non-small cell lung cancer and entered the cohort between April 2018 and January 2019.

Germline assignment: CDR1 KGHSH and CDR2 LQKENI. The CDR3 contains 15 residues. Trimming removed 1 base from V and 4 bases from J; junction bases left unmatched: 3. From genomic DNA, TCR beta CDR3 was amplified by two-round multiplex PCR. The first PCR round targeted every TRBV and TRBJ gene with specific primers. TCRdb re-called the multiplex PCR reads through MiXCR, storing one row per CDR3 protein. Among about 21,000 distinct CDR3 sequences listed, 35% to 45% were seen once. Of note for this clonotype: Antigen: not known.

Study observations and caveats: Patients' TRBV and TRBJ gene usage reportedly differed by presence or absence of metastases.

The V and J genes are TRBV18 and TRBJ2-2, with 7 bases identical to TRBD1. The source is a donor older than 45 with non-small cell lung cancer. The sequencing used PBMCs, collected before or after stereotactic body radiation therapy (not recorded which). Here the CDR3 reads CASSPLPGGTGELFF. In DNA, the CDR3 is TGTGCCAGCTCACCACTCCCAGGGGGCACCGGGGAGCTGTTTTTT.